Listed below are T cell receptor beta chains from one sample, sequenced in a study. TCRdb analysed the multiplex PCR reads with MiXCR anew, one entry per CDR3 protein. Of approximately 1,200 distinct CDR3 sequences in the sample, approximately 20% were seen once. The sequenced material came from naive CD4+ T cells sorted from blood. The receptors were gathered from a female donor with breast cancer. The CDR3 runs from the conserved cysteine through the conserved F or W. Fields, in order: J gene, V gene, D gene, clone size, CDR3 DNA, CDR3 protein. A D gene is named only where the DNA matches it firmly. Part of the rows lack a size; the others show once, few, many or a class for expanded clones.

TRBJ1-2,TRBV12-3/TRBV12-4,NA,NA,TGTGCCAGCAGTTTAGGGTACACTAACTATGGCTACACCTTC,CASSLGYTNYGYTF
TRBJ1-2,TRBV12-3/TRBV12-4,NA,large,TGTGCCAGCAGTTTCGGCTATGGCTACACCTTC,CASSFGYGYTF
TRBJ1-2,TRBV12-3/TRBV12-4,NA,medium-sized,TGTGCCAGCAGTCAAACAGGCCCCTATGGCTACACCTTC,CASSQTGPYGYTF
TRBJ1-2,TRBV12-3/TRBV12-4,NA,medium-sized,TGTGCCAGCAGACCCGACGGTGATGGCTACACCTTC,CASRPDGDGYTF
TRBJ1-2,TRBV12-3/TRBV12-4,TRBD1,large,TGTGCCAGCAGTCCCCGGGACAGACTAAACTATGGCTACACCTTC,CASSPRDRLNYGYTF
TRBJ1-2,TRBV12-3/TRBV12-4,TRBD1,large,TGTGCCAGCACCTCGGGACAGGGCTACTATGGCTACACCTTC,CASTSGQGYYGYTF
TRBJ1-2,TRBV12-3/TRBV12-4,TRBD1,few,TGTGCCAGCAGCCCAGGACAGGAGTTCTATGGCTACACCTTC,CASSPGQEFYGYTF
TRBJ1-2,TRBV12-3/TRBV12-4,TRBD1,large,TGTGCCAGCAGACGGGACAGTGCTATCTCTGGCTACACCTTC,CASRRDSAISGYTF
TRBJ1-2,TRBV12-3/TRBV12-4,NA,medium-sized,TGTGCCAGCAGTTTAGGGAGCGGCTACACCTTC,CASSLGSGYTF
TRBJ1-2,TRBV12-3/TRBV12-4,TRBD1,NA,TGTGCCAGCAGTACCGGGACAGGGGATGGCTACACCTTC,CASSTGTGDGYTF
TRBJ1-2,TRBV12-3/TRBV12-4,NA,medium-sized,TGTGCCAGCAGTCATTCCAGGAGCCGTAACTATGGCTACACCTTC,CASSHSRSRNYGYTF
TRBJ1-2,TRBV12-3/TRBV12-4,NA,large,TGTGCCAGCAGGGAACAGGGATTTGGCTACACCTTC,CASREQGFGYTF
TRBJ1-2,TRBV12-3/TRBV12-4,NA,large,TGTGCCAGCAGTTCCCCAGATTGGACACGATGGGGAGATGGCTACACCTTC,CASSSPDWTRWGDGYTF
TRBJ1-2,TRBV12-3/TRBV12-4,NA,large,TGTGCCAGCAGTTTAAGTGGGCGGACAGCGGACTATGGCTACACCTTC,CASSLSGRTADYGYTF
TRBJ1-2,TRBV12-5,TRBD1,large,TGTGCTAGTGGTAACCGGACAGGGGTCGACTATGGCTACACCTTC,CASGNRTGVDYGYTF
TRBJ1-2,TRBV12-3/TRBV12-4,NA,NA,TGTGCCAGCAGTCCACAGGGCTTCTATGGCTACACCTTC,CASSPQGFYGYTF
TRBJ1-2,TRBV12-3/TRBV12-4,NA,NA,TGTGCCAGCAGTGTCGGACAGACTAACTATGGCTACACCTTC,CASSVGQTNYGYTF
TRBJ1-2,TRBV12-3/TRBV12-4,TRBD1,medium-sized,TGTGCCAGCAATAGACAGGGGAACTATGGCTACACCTTC,CASNRQGNYGYTF
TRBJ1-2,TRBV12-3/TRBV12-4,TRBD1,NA,TGTGCCAGCAGTTTCCGGGACAGGGCTGGCTACACCTTC,CASSFRDRAGYTF
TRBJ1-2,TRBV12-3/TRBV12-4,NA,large,TGTGCCAGCACGGAGGGAGGCTATGGCTACACCTTC,CASTEGGYGYTF
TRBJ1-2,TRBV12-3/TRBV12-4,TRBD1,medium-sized,TGTGCCAGCAGCCCCGGAACAAACAGGGGCCCTAACTATGGCTACACCTTC,CASSPGTNRGPNYGYTF
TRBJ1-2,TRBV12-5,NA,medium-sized,TGTGCTAGTGGTTTTCACCCACAGAACTATGGCTACACCTTC,CASGFHPQNYGYTF
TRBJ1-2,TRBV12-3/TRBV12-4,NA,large,TGTGCCAGCAGGCAGGGCCTTGGCTACACCTTC,CASRQGLGYTF
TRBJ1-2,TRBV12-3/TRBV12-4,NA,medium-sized,TGTGCCAGCAGTTTAGCAGGGGCAGAGGGCTACACCTTC,CASSLAGAEGYTF
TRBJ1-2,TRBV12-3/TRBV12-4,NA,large,TGTGCCAGCAGTCCAAAACAAGGCTACACCTTC,CASSPKQGYTF
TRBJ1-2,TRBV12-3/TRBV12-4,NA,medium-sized,TGTGCCAGCAGTCTCCGGAGCTATGGCTACACCTTC,CASSLRSYGYTF
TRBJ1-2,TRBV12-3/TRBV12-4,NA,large,TGTGCCAGCAGGCCTATTAACTATGGCTACACCTTC,CASRPINYGYTF
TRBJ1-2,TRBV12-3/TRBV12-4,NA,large,TGTGCCAGCGACCAAGCCCGAGAATTAAACTATGGCTACACCTTC,CASDQARELNYGYTF
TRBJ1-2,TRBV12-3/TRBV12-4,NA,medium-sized,TGTGCCAGCAGTACGATCAAAGCAGGTCTTGGCTACACCTTC,CASSTIKAGLGYTF
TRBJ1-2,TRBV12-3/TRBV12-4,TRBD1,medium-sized,TGTGCCAGCAGTAACTGGGACAGGGGAGGCGGCTACACCTTC,CASSNWDRGGGYTF
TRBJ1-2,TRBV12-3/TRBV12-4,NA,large,TGTGCCAGCAGTCTCAGACAGTACTATGGCTACACCTTC,CASSLRQYYGYTF